This passage covers 22 T cell receptor beta chains from one sample sequenced in a study of CD8 T cells in ankylosing spondylitis. MiXCR was run by TCRdb on the 5' RACE reads, yielding one entry per CDR3 protein. The profile shows some 46,000 distinct CDR3 sequences, roughly 9.6% of them singletons. Sequencing input: blood, either unsorted or a sorted T cell fraction (not recorded which). Receptors were obtained from a male donor with ankylosing spondylitis or in good health (not recorded which).

The table lists this clonotype with many counts. The chain carries TRBV12-3 or TRBV12-4 and TRBJ2-7; D unresolved. The CDR3 has 17 amino acids. V gave up 1 base and J gave up 0 bases, with 16 bases separating them. The CDR3 DNA sequence: TGTGCCAGCAGTTTAGGGGTAACGCCGAGGAGCTCCTACGAGCAGTACTTC. Residues: CASSLGVTPRSSYEQYF.

This clonotype was detected many times. The J gene is TRBJ1-5, the V gene TRBV7-6; D not certain. Trimming removed 2 bases at V and 3 bases at J, with 14 bases between. The germline V gene encodes CDR1 SGHVS and CDR2 FNYEAQ. The CDR3 extends over 16 amino acids. CDR3 nucleotide sequence: TGTGCCAGCAGCTTATCGCCAGACATATCCAATCAGCCCCAGCATTTT. This sequence encodes CASSLSPDISNQPQHF.

This clonotype was recorded at least ten times. The V and J genes are TRBV12-3 or TRBV12-4 and TRBJ1-1; the D is unclear. The CDR3 is 13 residues long. The ends were cut back, 5 bases at V and 0 bases at J, with 7 bases in the middle. This CDR3 reads CASSRSVNTEAFF. The CDR3 nucleotides are TGTGCCAGCAGTAGATCAGTGAACACTGAAGCTTTCTTT.

This clonotype has a count of ten or more. The chain carries TRBV5-1 and TRBJ2-5; D might be TRBD1 or TRBD2, each matching 5 bases. The CDR3 spans 15 residues. Germline CDR1 reads SGHRS; CDR2 reads YFSETQ. V lost 4 bases to trimming and J lost 0 bases, with 13 bases between them. CDR3 protein: CASSRGPSYQETQYF. For the CDR3, the DNA is TGCGCCAGCAGCCGGGGACCCTCGTACCAAGAGACCCAGTACTTC.

Many counts were recorded for this clonotype. The chain uses TRBV25-1 and TRBJ2-3; D gene ambiguous. Germline assignment: CDR1 MGHDK and CDR2 SYGVNS. Trimming took off 2 bases at V and 0 bases at J, with 9 bases between the two ends. There are 15 residues in the CDR3. The CDR3 DNA reads TGTGCCAGCAGTGAAGTCATGAGGAGCACAGATACGCAGTATTTT. Its translation is CASSEVMRSTDTQYF.

In its sample, this clonotype ranks as medium-sized (0.01 to 0.1%). V gene TRBV20-1 combines with J gene TRBJ1-2; D perhaps matches TRBD1 (5 bases). CDR1 is DFQATT, CDR2 SNEGSKA, per germline (reference sequence). CDR3 size: 12 residues. The V and J ends lost 3 bases and 4 bases respectively, with 9 bases between them. Here the CDR3 DNA reads TGCAGTGCTAGGGCGGGGGGCTATGGCTACACCTTC. Amino acids: CSARAGGYGYTF.

This clonotype showed up just a few times. The chain is built from TRBV19 and TRBJ1-1; TRBD1 aligns across 9 bases. V shed 1 base, J shed 3 bases, and the junction held 9 bases outside the gene matches. Germline V gene sequence: CDR1 LNHDA, CDR2 SQIVND (reference sequence). The length of the CDR3 is 17 residues. The CDR3 sequence: CASSIGRDREGDTEAFF. The CDR3 bases are TGTGCCAGTAGTATAGGTCGGGACAGGGAAGGGGACACTGAAGCTTTCTTT.

This clonotype was seen ten or more times. V usage is TRBV5-1 and J usage is TRBJ1-2, with no clear D. Between the trimmed V and J ends, which lost 7 bases and 1 base, there was a span of 5 bases. This CDR3 has 11 residues. Looked up from germline, CDR1 is SGHRS and CDR2 is YFSETQ. In DNA form, the CDR3 reads TGCGCCAGCTGGGATAACTATGGCTACACCTTC. It encodes CASWDNYGYTF.

This clonotype came up a few times. The chain combines TRBV6-1 with TRBJ2-2, with D maybe TRBD2 (5 bases). V shed 7 bases and J shed 0 bases, with 18 bases lying between them. Germline values: CDR1 MNHNS, CDR2 SASEGT. CDR3 size: 17 residues. Here the CDR3 reads CASKLGSWETNTGELFF. DNA of the CDR3: TGTGCCAGCAAGCTCGGATCCTGGGAGACGAACACCGGGGAGCTGTTTTTT.

This clonotype is medium-sized in the sample. The rearrangement links TRBV29-1 to TRBJ1-3; D unresolved. Trimming cost V 6 bases and J 0 bases, with 6 bases left between them. CDR1 is SQVTM and CDR2 is ANQGSEA in the germline V gene. The CDR3 extends over 12 amino acids. CDR3 sequence: CSVVISGNTIYF. The CDR3 DNA reads as TGCAGCGTAGTGATCTCTGGAAACACCATATATTTT.

This rearrangement joins TRBV18 to TRBJ1-6; D ambiguous. Germline V gives CDR1 KGHSH, CDR2 LQKENI. With 1 base removed from V and 7 bases from J, the gap between germline ends came to 8 bases. The CDR3 extends over 14 amino acids. CDR3 region: CASSPLQENSPLHF. For the CDR3, the DNA is TGTGCCAGCTCACCACTTCAGGAAAATTCACCCCTCCACTTT.

This clonotype was observed a handful of times. The CDR3, as DNA: TGTGCCAGCAGTTTAGCAAACAGGGTTCGAGAGACCCAGTACTTC. Translation gives CASSLANRVRETQYF. The gene calls are TRBV28 and TRBJ2-5; perhaps TRBD1 as D (6 bases). Germline CDR1 and CDR2: MDHEN and SYDVKM. CDR3 length: 15 residues. The V end lost 2 bases, the J end lost 4 bases, and 14 bases lay between the germline ends.

This clonotype was observed many times. The chain has TRBV5-1 and TRBJ1-2, with D perhaps TRBD1 (6 bases). Germline V gene data show CDR1 as SGHRS and CDR2 as YFSETQ. The CDR3 totals 14 residues. Trimming took 4 bases from V and 6 from J, leaving 16 bases between them. As DNA, the CDR3 is TGCGCCAGCAGCGTTCCCACAGGGCGGGATGGCTACACCTTC. Translated: CASSVPTGRDGYTF.

This clonotype was seen many times. This chain uses TRBV7-2 with TRBJ2-2; 9 bases are a match to TRBD2. Trimming at V came to 0 bases and at J to 2 bases, leaving 1 base not matched to a gene. Germline V CDR1 and CDR2: SGHTA, FQGNSA. The CDR3 contains 16 residues. CDR3 region: CASSLASGGNTGELFF. In DNA, the CDR3 is TGTGCCAGCAGCTTAGCTAGCGGGGGCAACACCGGGGAGCTGTTTTTT.

This clonotype was observed at least ten times. The gene calls are TRBV29-1 and TRBJ2-1, with TRBD1 identical over 7 bases. The CDR3 extends over 13 amino acids. The V gene end was trimmed by 3 bases and the J gene end by 5 bases; junction bases not matched to a gene: 4. Germline values: CDR1 SQVTM, CDR2 ANQGSEA. In nucleotides, the CDR3 is TGCAGCGTTGAGGGACAGAATCACAATGAGCAGTTCTTC. Its translation: CSVEGQNHNEQFF.

The table lists this clonotype with many counts. This rearrangement joins TRBV2 to TRBJ1-1; unclear D gene. Germline V gene data show CDR1 as SNHLY and CDR2 as FYNNEI. The CDR3 has 11 residues. V gave up 6 bases and J gave up 7 bases, with 9 bases separating them. The CDR3 bases are TGTGCCAGCAGCGGAGTTGATGAAGCTTTCTTT. Translated: CASSGVDEAFF.

This clonotype was detected many times. The V and J genes are TRBV3-1 and TRBJ2-7; D ambiguous. With 4 bases removed from V and 0 bases from J, the gap between germline ends came to 13 bases. The CDR3 spans 15 residues. CDR1 is LGHDT, CDR2 YNNKEL, per germline (reference sequence). CDR3 in amino acids: CASSPRPPLSYEQYF. Written as DNA, the CDR3 is TGTGCCAGCAGCCCTCGACCACCTCTCTCCTACGAGCAGTACTTC.

This clonotype was picked up many times. The genes are TRBV5-1 and TRBJ2-3, with D tentatively TRBD1 or TRBD2 (5 bases each). The CDR3 extends over 14 amino acids. The V gene lost 4 bases and the J gene lost 4 bases, with 13 bases spanning the gap. Germline CDR1 is SGHRS and CDR2 is YFSETQ. CDR3 nucleotides: TGCGCCAGCAGCGTAGGGGTCGGGGCAGATACGCAGTATTTT. Translating it yields CASSVGVGADTQYF.

This clonotype appeared a few times. The chain couples TRBV6-5 to TRBJ1-2; D unclear. The germline V gene has CDR1 MNHEY and CDR2 SVGAGI. The CDR3 consists of 14 residues. V shed 2 bases and J shed 1 base, with 8 bases lying between them. The DNA of the CDR3 is TGTGCCAGCAGTTACGGAGGTTTTAACTATGGCTACACCTTC. This gives the protein CASSYGGFNYGYTF.

This clonotype appeared many times. The chain combines TRBV10-3 with TRBJ2-7, with unresolved D. The V gene's germline CDR1 is ENHRY and CDR2 SYGVKD. V gave up 3 bases and J gave up 0 bases, with 12 bases separating them. CDR3 length: 15 amino acids. CDR3 nucleotide sequence: TGTGCCATCAGTGACCACATACTATACTCCTACGAGCAGTACTTC. Protein sequence: CAISDHILYSYEQYF.

This clonotype came up many times. The V gene is TRBV5-1, the J gene TRBJ2-1, with D uncertain. CDR1 and CDR2 (germline): SGHRS, YFSETQ. CDR3 length equals 14 residues. V lost 0 bases and J 6 bases, leaving 10 bases between the germline ends. The CDR3 region has the DNA TGCGCCAGCAGCTTGGAGCTCAGTTCCAATGAGCAGTTCTTC. Protein sequence: CASSLELSSNEQFF.

Many counts were recorded for this clonotype. V gene TRBV6-2 or TRBV6-3 combines with J gene TRBJ2-1; TRBD2 might be the D (6 bases). V gave up 6 bases and J gave up 7 bases, with 13 bases separating them. CDR3 size: 13 residues. Germline CDR1 reads MNHEY; CDR2 reads SVGEGT. For the CDR3, the DNA is TGTGCCAGCAGCGCGGGGAGGTGGAATGAGCAGTTCTTC. Its protein is CASSAGRWNEQFF.